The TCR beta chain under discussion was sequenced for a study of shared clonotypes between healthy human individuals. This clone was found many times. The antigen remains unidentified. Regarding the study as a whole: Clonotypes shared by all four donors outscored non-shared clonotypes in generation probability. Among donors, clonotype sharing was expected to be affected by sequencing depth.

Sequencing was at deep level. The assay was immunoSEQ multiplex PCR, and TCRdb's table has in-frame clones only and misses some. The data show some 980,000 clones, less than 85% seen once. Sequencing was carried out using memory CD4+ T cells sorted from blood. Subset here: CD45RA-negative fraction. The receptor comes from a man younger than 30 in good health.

This CDR3 is CAISPVQGATGNEQFF. As DNA, the CDR3 is TGTGCCATCAGTCCTGTTCAGGGGGCGACGGGAAATGAGCAGTTCTTC. This chain joins TRBV10-3 and TRBJ2-1; 8 bases map to TRBD1. Germline V gene data show CDR1 as ENHRY and CDR2 as SYGVKD. The CDR3 sequence is 16 residues long. The junction had 13 bases not matched to a gene; V was cut back by 5 bases and J by 7 bases.